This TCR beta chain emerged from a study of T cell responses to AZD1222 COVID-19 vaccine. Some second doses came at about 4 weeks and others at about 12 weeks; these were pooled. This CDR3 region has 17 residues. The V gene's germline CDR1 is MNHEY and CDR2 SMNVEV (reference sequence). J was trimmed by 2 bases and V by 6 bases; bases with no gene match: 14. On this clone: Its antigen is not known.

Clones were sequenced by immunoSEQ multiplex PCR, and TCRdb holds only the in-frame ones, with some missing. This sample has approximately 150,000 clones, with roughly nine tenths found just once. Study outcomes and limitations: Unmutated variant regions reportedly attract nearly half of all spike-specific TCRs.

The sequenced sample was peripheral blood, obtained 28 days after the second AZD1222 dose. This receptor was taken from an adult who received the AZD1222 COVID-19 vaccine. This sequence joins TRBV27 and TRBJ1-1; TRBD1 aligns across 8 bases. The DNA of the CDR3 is TGTGCCAGCAGCCCGGACGGGACAGGAAAAGTAAACACTGAAGCTTTCTTT. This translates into CASSPDGTGKVNTEAFF.